The 13 T cell receptor beta chains below come from one sample, sequenced in a study of siplizumab effects on memory and regulatory T cells. Produced via immunoSEQ multiplex PCR; TCRdb's table is partial and in-frame only. The data contain over 85,000 clones, approximately 96% of them seen just once; the ten biggest clones take up around 0.03%. Sequenced input: naive CD4+ T cells sorted from blood. The receptors derive from a human donor in good health.

V gene TRBV7-7 combines with J gene TRBJ2-1; TRBD2 might be the D (5 bases). Germline V gives CDR1 SSHAT, CDR2 FNYEAQ (reference sequence). The V end was cut by 8 bases, the J end by 7 bases, with 18 bases between. The CDR3 consists of 14 residues. The CDR3 is CASAADYNRNEQFF. The CDR3 region has the DNA TGTGCCAGCGCGGCCGACTATAACCGGAATGAGCAGTTCTTC.

The rearrangement links TRBV7-8 to TRBJ2-7; 9 nucleotides match TRBD2. The CDR3 covers 14 residues. J gave up 1 base and V 4 bases, and 2 bases lay outside the gene matches. CDR1 and CDR2 (germline): SGHVS, FQNEAQ. The CDR3 spells CASSSSGVSYEQYF. The CDR3 coding sequence is TGTGCCAGCAGCTCTAGCGGGGTTTCCTACGAGCAGTACTTC.

This chain joins TRBV28 and TRBJ2-7, with D possibly matching TRBD2 (5 bases). Germline V gene sequence: CDR1 MDHEN, CDR2 SYDVKM. Trimming took off 5 bases at V and 7 bases at J, with 12 bases between the two ends. The CDR3 sequence is 12 residues long. The CDR3 DNA sequence: TGTGCCAGCAGTACCCCGAGGAGGGAGCAGTACTTC. This sequence encodes CASSTPRREQYF.

The chain carries TRBV6-5 and TRBJ2-7; weak D call: TRBD1 (6 bases). The V gene lost 10 bases and the J gene lost 5 bases, with 24 bases spanning the gap. Per the germline V gene, CDR1 is MNHEY and CDR2 is SVGAGI. The CDR3 is made up of 15 amino acids. The CDR3 bases are TGTGCCACCTCCGACACCAGACAGGCTCGTGACGAGCAGTACTTC. This sequence encodes CATSDTRQARDEQYF.

The genes are TRBV9 and TRBJ2-1; possible D gene TRBD1, 6 bases. The CDR3 covers 18 residues. Between the trimmed V and J ends, which lost 0 bases and 10 bases, there was a span of 26 bases. Germline assignment: CDR1 SGDLS and CDR2 YYNGEE. For the CDR3, the DNA is TGTGCCAGCAGCGTAGCTACCGGTAGGGGGACGGAAGGTGGCGAGCAGTTCTTC. This sequence encodes CASSVATGRGTEGGEQFF.

The chain is built from TRBV4-3 and TRBJ2-1; 11 bases are a match to TRBD2. J gave up 5 bases and V 4 bases, and 10 bases lay outside the gene matches. This CDR3 contains 17 residues. From germline, CDR1 is LGHNA and CDR2 YSLEER. Written as DNA, the CDR3 is TGCGCCAGCAGCCCGCGATCACTAGCGGGGGATCACAATGAGCAGTTCTTC. It encodes CASSPRSLAGDHNEQFF.

A single count supports this clone. This sequence joins TRBV10-3 and TRBJ2-5, with 7 bases fitting TRBD2. The V segment lost 2 bases and the J segment 4 bases; nucleotides outside the gene matches: 4. The CDR3 is 14 residues long. CDR1 is ENHRY and CDR2 is SYGVKD in the germline V gene. The CDR3 reads CAISEGEGGETQYF. DNA for the CDR3: TGTGCCATCAGTGAGGGGGAGGGAGGAGAGACCCAGTACTTC.

Notes on this clone: Within the sample, other DNA sequences also encode this same CDR3. The rearrangement links TRBV9 to TRBJ1-3; D ambiguous. The CDR3 is 14 amino acids. Germline V gene sequence: CDR1 SGDLS, CDR2 YYNGEE. V lost 3 bases and J 0 bases, leaving 7 bases between the germline ends. The CDR3 loop reads CASSAGFSGNTIYF. CDR3 in DNA: TGTGCCAGCAGCGCAGGCTTCTCTGGAAACACCATATATTTT.

The CDR3 here is CASNREITGELFF. The CDR3 DNA sequence: TGTGCCAGCAACAGGGAGATCACCGGGGAGCTGTTTTTT. This chain links TRBV2 with TRBJ2-2; tentatively, D is TRBD1 (6 bases). V was cut by 7 bases and J by 4 bases, with 10 bases left in between. Germline loops: CDR1 SNHLY, CDR2 FYNNEI. This CDR3 has 13 residues.

This clone was recorded once. V and J are TRBV18 and TRBJ2-3; 9 positions agree with TRBD2. The V and J ends lost 3 bases and 6 bases, in that order; junction bases with no gene match: 10. The CDR3 totals 16 residues. Germline CDR1 KGHSH, CDR2 LQKENI. The CDR3 DNA reads TGTGCCAGCTCACCGGCCCGGCTAGCGGGGTCCGATACGCAGTATTTT. Translating gives CASSPARLAGSDTQYF.

This CDR3 reads CASSLVGGGGYTF. CDR3 DNA sequence: TGTGCCAGCAGCTTAGTAGGCGGCGGTGGCTACACCTTC. V usage is TRBV7-9 and J usage is TRBJ1-2; D not certain. V was shortened by 1 base and J by 7 bases, with 10 bases between the two germline ends. Germline-derived CDR1 and CDR2 are SEHNR and FQNEAQ (reference sequence). The CDR3 is 13 residues long. Looking up the rest from reference TRBV7-9 and TRBJ1-2 gives the full variable domain: DTGVSQNPRHKITKRGQNVTFRCDPISEHNRLYWYRQTLGQGPEFLTYFQNEAQLEKSRLLSDRFSAERPKGSFSTLEIQRTEQGDSAMYLCASSLVGGGGYTFGSGTRLTVV.

The chain carries TRBV28 and TRBJ1-5; tentative D call: TRBD1 (6 bases). The CDR3 has 17 amino acids. Germline loops: CDR1 MDHEN, CDR2 SYDVKM. Trimming took 5 bases from V and 4 from J, leaving 21 bases between them. Here the CDR3 reads CASSHTRTGYRNQPQHF. The DNA for the CDR3 is TGTGCCAGCAGTCACACGAGAACAGGGTATCGAAATCAGCCCCAGCATTTT.

The chain links TRBV28 to TRBJ1-6; a weak D match, TRBD1 (5 bases). The CDR3 is 14 residues long. The ends were cut back, 6 bases at V and 7 bases at J, with 13 bases in the middle. Germline V gene data show CDR1 as MDHEN and CDR2 as SYDVKM. The DNA for the CDR3 is TGTGCCAGCAGGGCCGGGACGGTCAATTCACCCCTCCACTTT. Translated, it gives CASRAGTVNSPLHF. The whole variable domain, filled in from reference TRBV28 and TRBJ1-6, reads DVKVTQSSRYLVKRTGEKVFLECVQDMDHENMFWYRQDPGLGLRLIYFSYDVKMKEKGDIPEGYSVSREKKERFSLILESASTNQTSMYLCASRAGTVNSPLHFGNGTRLTVT.